This TCR beta chain was observed in a study of blood T cell repertoires in COVID-19. Adults between roughly 18 and 90 years of age took part from approximately 24 US areas. The germline V gene encodes CDR1 LNHDA and CDR2 SQIVND (reference sequence). The CDR3 has 15 amino acids. Losses at the gene ends were 5 bases for V and 7 bases for J; bases not matched to a gene: 10. In the original workflow: The authors estimated nucleated cell counts from reference gene primer amplification. The method was immunoSEQ multiplex PCR; TCRdb's version includes in-frame clones alone and lacks a portion of them. That table is the source of V, J and clone size, and D and trimming were worked out from the DNA. The data show 200,000 to 250,000 clones, nearly 90% seen once.

The receptor comes from a man younger than 40 who had been exposed to COVID-19. The sequenced material came from PBMCs or T cells enriched from blood (not recorded which). The chain couples TRBV19 to TRBJ1-3; the match to TRBD1 covers 8 bases. The CDR3 is CASSLTLTGENTIYF. The CDR3 nucleotides are TGTGCCAGTAGTCTGACCCTGACAGGGGAGAACACCATATATTTT. The whole variable domain, remainder taken from reference TRBV19 and TRBJ1-3, is DGGITQSPKYLFRKEGQNVTLSCEQNLNHDAMYWYRQDPGQGLRLIYYSQIVNDFQKGDIAEGYSVSREKKESFPLTVTSAQKNPTAFYLCASSLTLTGENTIYFGEGSWLTVV.